The 24 T cell receptor beta chains given below trace back to one sample, sequenced in a study of early T cells in non-severe SARS-CoV-2 infection. TCRdb re-derived calls from the 5' RACE reads in MiXCR, one entry per CDR3 protein. Of 90,000 or so distinct CDR3 sequences listed, under 15% are singletons. The sequenced material came from whole blood. Every receptor here comes from an adult who was a healthcare worker with PCR-confirmed SARS-CoV-2 infection or an uninfected control (not recorded which).

CDR3 in amino acids: CASSSVGLAGASQFF. CDR3 bases: TGCGCCAGCAGCTCCGTGGGACTAGCGGGAGCTTCGCAGTTCTTC. The chain uses TRBV5-1 and TRBJ2-1; TRBD2 matches 14 bases. Germline CDR1 is SGHRS and CDR2 is YFSETQ. V lost 3 bases and J lost 12; bases outside the gene matches: 8. The length of the CDR3 is 15 residues.

This clonotype was detected many times. The gene calls are TRBV6-1 and TRBJ2-3, with 7 bases lining up with TRBD1. CDR3 length: 13 residues. Germline V CDR1 and CDR2: MNHNS, SASEGT. The junction had 6 bases not matched to a gene; V was cut back by 8 bases and J by 4 bases. CDR3 DNA sequence: TGTGCCAGCGGAGAGACAGGGCCAGATACGCAGTATTTT. Translating gives CASGETGPDTQYF.

This clonotype was seen only a few times. The gene calls are TRBV4-2 and TRBJ2-7; D is unresolved. V lost 0 bases to trimming and J lost 3 bases, with 6 bases between them. This CDR3 spans 13 amino acids. The germline V gene has CDR1 LGHNA and CDR2 YNFKEQ. The CDR3 DNA reads TGTGCCAGCAGCCAAGACGGGCGCTACGAGCAGTACTTC. It translates to CASSQDGRYEQYF.

The J gene is TRBJ2-2, the V gene TRBV7-9; maybe TRBD1 (5 bases). Germline V gene lookup returns CDR1 SEHNR and CDR2 FQNEAQ (reference sequence). Trimming took off 4 bases at V and 4 bases at J, with 13 bases between the two ends. This CDR3 comprises 15 residues. The CDR3 here is CASSSPTAPTGELFF. DNA of the CDR3: TGTGCCAGCAGCTCGCCGACAGCCCCCACCGGGGAGCTGTTTTTT.

This chain joins TRBV11-3 and TRBJ1-1; 10 bases align to TRBD1. Trimming cost V 5 bases and J 2 bases; bases outside gene matches: 11. The CDR3 runs 17 residues. CDR1 SGHNT and CDR2 YENEEA come from the germline V gene. The CDR3 DNA is TGTGCCAGCAGCATACGCCGGGACAGGGGACACAACACTGAAGCTTTCTTT. It yields the protein CASSIRRDRGHNTEAFF. Full variable domain (outside the CDR3, taken from reference TRBV11-3 and TRBJ1-1): EAGVVQSPRYKIIEKKQPVAFWCNPISGHNTLYWYLQNLGQGPELLIRYENEEAVDDSQLPKDRFSAERLKGVDSTLKIQPAELGDSAVYLCASSIRRDRGHNTEAFFGQGTRLTVV.

This clonotype was seen ten or more times. The chain couples TRBV28 to TRBJ1-5; D remains ambiguous. Looked up from germline, CDR1 is MDHEN and CDR2 is SYDVKM. This CDR3 contains 17 residues. Between the trimmed V and J ends, which lost 3 bases and 7 bases, there was a span of 22 bases. The CDR3 is CASSFNPNVGFNQPQHF. For the CDR3, the DNA is TGTGCCAGCAGTTTTAACCCCAACGTGGGGTTCAACCAGCCCCAGCATTTT.

This clonotype was observed many times. The J gene is TRBJ2-2, the V gene TRBV28; D gene unclear. Trimming shortened V by 5 bases and J by 6 bases, and 10 bases separated the two germline ends. Germline V lookup: CDR1 MDHEN, CDR2 SYDVKM. The CDR3 runs 13 residues. The CDR3 reads CASSSSVAGELFF. The CDR3 DNA reads TGTGCCAGCAGTAGCTCCGTCGCCGGGGAGCTGTTTTTT.

The V and J genes are TRBV28 and TRBJ2-7; 14 bases match TRBD2. There are 13 residues in the CDR3. The germline V gene encodes CDR1 MDHEN and CDR2 SYDVKM. The junction had 2 bases not matched to a gene; V was cut back by 6 bases and J by 7 bases. CDR3 region: CASRWTSGREQYF. The CDR3 DNA sequence: TGTGCCAGCAGGTGGACTAGCGGGAGGGAGCAGTACTTC.

This chain joins TRBV20-1 and TRBJ2-2; D is ambiguous. CDR1 and CDR2 from the germline V gene are DFQATT and SNEGSKA (reference sequence). This CDR3 is 17 amino acids long. V lost 6 bases and J lost 0, with 20 bases in between. The CDR3, as DNA: TGCAGTGCCGATTACTTCGAGACGGATACGAACACCGGGGAGCTGTTTTTT. It codes for CSADYFETDTNTGELFF.

The genes are TRBV18 and TRBJ1-5; 10 positions match TRBD1. V dropped 1 base and J dropped 7; count of bases not matched to a gene: 1. There are 14 residues in the CDR3. The germline CDR1 and CDR2 sequences are KGHSH and LQKENI. CDR3 bases: TGTGCCAGCTCACCACTGGGACAGGGGCAGCCCCAGCATTTT. Translation gives CASSPLGQGQPQHF.

The chain employs TRBV7-8 and TRBJ2-7; 7 nucleotides line up with TRBD2. Trimming took 2 bases from V and 4 from J; bases not matched to a gene: 11. The CDR3 has 16 amino acids. Germline lookup yields CDR1 SGHVS and CDR2 FQNEAQ. The CDR3 here is CASSLRALAATYEQYF. The CDR3 DNA sequence: TGTGCCAGCAGCTTAAGGGCGCTAGCGGCAACTTACGAGCAGTACTTC.

This clonotype was recorded a few times. The CDR3 coding sequence is TGTGCCAGCAGGAAGGGCTTCCCTGAAAACATTCAGTACTTC. This sequence encodes CASRKGFPENIQYF. The chain recombines TRBV11-2 with TRBJ2-4; no definite D call. The CDR3 spans 14 residues. Trimming left V 6 bases short and J 5 bases short, with 14 bases between. Per germline, CDR1 SGHAT and CDR2 FQNNGV.

In its sample, this clonotype was seen a few times. The rearrangement uses TRBV28 and TRBJ2-7, with 7 nucleotides matching TRBD2. The CDR3 consists of 15 residues. The ends lost 6 bases at V and 2 bases at J; junction bases unmatched: 10. Germline assignment: CDR1 MDHEN and CDR2 SYDVKM. The CDR3 here is CASSPLGGTAYEQYF. The DNA for the CDR3 is TGTGCCAGCAGCCCCCTGGGGGGGACCGCCTACGAGCAGTACTTC.

This clonotype was picked up a small number of times. The chain is built from TRBV11-2 and TRBJ2-3; a possible D gene is TRBD1 (5 bases). Germline V gives CDR1 SGHAT, CDR2 FQNNGV. The CDR3 consists of 11 residues. V gave up 8 bases and J gave up 12 bases, with 15 bases separating them. The CDR3 region has the DNA TGTGCCAGCTCCAGGGCCCTAGAACAGTATTTT. Encoded protein: CASSRALEQYF.

This clonotype came up many times. The gene calls are TRBV12-3 or TRBV12-4 and TRBJ2-1; D possibly corresponds to TRBD2 (5 bases). The CDR3 covers 16 residues. Trimming cost V 7 bases and J 2 bases, with 18 bases left between them. In nucleotides, the CDR3 is TGTGCCAGCACCCAAAGCGGACTGGTCCCCTACAATGAGCAGTTCTTC. Protein product: CASTQSGLVPYNEQFF.

This clonotype was seen once. The chain links TRBV21-1 to TRBJ1-6; TRBD1, as called in the table, went unchecked against the DNA. TRBV21-1 is described as a pseudogene. CDR3 length equals 17 residues. The chain's CDR3 is CARDARDSSSYNSPLHF. The CDR3 DNA reads as TGTGCCAGGGACGCCCGGGACAGCAGCTCCTATAATTCACCCCTCCACTTT.

This clonotype occurred many times. CDR3 nucleotide sequence: TGTGCCAGCAGCTTAGTCACGGGACACAAAGAGACCCAGTACTTC. This encodes CASSLVTGHKETQYF. The chain links TRBV7-9 to TRBJ2-5; D might be TRBD1 (6 bases). This CDR3 region has 15 residues. The germline V gene encodes CDR1 SEHNR and CDR2 FQNEAQ (reference sequence). V was pared by 1 base and J by 3 bases, with 12 bases between.

This clonotype has only a few counts. V is TRBV29-1 and J is TRBJ1-6; 9 bases line up with TRBD1. CDR3 length equals 13 residues. V lost 4 bases to trimming and J lost 7 bases; unmatched junction nucleotides: 2. Germline V gene lookup returns CDR1 SQVTM and CDR2 ANQGSEA. CDR3 region: CSVGTGANSPLHF. As DNA, the CDR3 is TGCAGCGTTGGGACAGGGGCAAATTCACCCCTCCACTTT.

The chain joins TRBV27 to TRBJ2-7; TRBD2 matches 11 bases. CDR3 length equals 16 residues. Germline V gene sequence: CDR1 MNHEY, CDR2 SMNVEV (reference sequence). The J segment lost 5 bases and the V segment lost 0 bases, leaving 6 bases of the junction unmatched. CDR3 loop: CASSLSILAGGNEQYF. The CDR3 bases are TGTGCCAGCAGTTTATCGATCCTAGCGGGAGGTAACGAGCAGTACTTC.

This chain connects TRBV20-1 to TRBJ2-5; 8 bases line up with TRBD2. Germline CDR1 DFQATT, CDR2 SNEGSKA (reference sequence). The CDR3 loop spans 16 amino acids. V trimming: 6 bases; J trimming: 1 base; junction bases outside the gene matches: 13. DNA of the CDR3: TGCAGTGCCTCGTGGCTAGCGGGTATAGTCCAAGAGACCCAGTACTTC. It translates to CSASWLAGIVQETQYF.

This clonotype appeared a few times. V is TRBV20-1 and J is TRBJ2-3; 12 bases align to TRBD2. Germline CDR1 and CDR2: DFQATT and SNEGSKA (reference sequence). After removal of 5 bases from V and 6 bases from J, the junction contained 12 bases not matched to a gene. The CDR3 spans 16 residues. CDR3 nucleotides: TGCAGTGCTCAAAGACTAGCGGGAGCCCGACCGGATACGCAGTATTTT. Its protein product is CSAQRLAGARPDTQYF.

This clonotype was seen at least ten times. This chain connects TRBV2 to TRBJ2-2, with D tentatively TRBD2 (6 bases). Germline CDR1 is SNHLY and CDR2 is FYNNEI. The CDR3 length is 14 residues. V was pared by 1 base and J by 5 bases, with 8 bases between. The CDR3 region has the DNA TGTGCCAGCAGTGAAGGGGGACTGACCGGGGAGCTGTTTTTT. Amino acid sequence: CASSEGGLTGELFF.

This clonotype was found a few times. The chain is built from TRBV23-1 and TRBJ2-7; the D call may be TRBD1 or TRBD2 (5 bases each). TRBV23-1 is an open reading frame whose function is uncertain. Trimming took 2 bases from V and 0 from J, leaving 23 bases between them. The CDR3 has 19 amino acids. The chain's CDR3 is CASSQGGRDQTCSSYEQYF. The CDR3 DNA reads as TGCGCCAGCAGTCAAGGCGGCCGGGACCAAACTTGCAGCTCCTACGAGCAGTACTTC.

The gene calls are TRBV9 and TRBJ2-3, with TRBD1 as a possible D gene (5 bases). Deletions cut 0 bases from V and 6 bases from J, with 11 bases between. This CDR3 is built from 14 residues. CDR1 is SGDLS and CDR2 is YYNGEE in the germline V gene. The CDR3 sequence is CASSVEGPGDTQYF. The CDR3 DNA reads as TGTGCCAGCAGCGTAGAAGGGCCAGGGGATACGCAGTATTTT.